The clone carrying this TCR beta chain was seen a handful of times. Its antigen is undetermined. The data stem from a study of response to subunit inactivated influenza vaccine. Study-level findings and limits: The authors suggested that few new T cells are recruited per seasonal influenza vaccination.

TCRdb used MiXCR to reprocess the RT-PCR reads, holding one entry per CDR3 protein. The sample lists approximately 310,000 distinct CDR3 sequences, 21% occurring once. This CDR3 region has 13 residues. V shed 4 bases, J shed 5 bases, and the junction held 4 bases outside the gene matches. Germline V gives CDR1 MDHEN, CDR2 SYDVKM. The gene calls are TRBV28 and TRBJ1-2; 7 positions agree with TRBD1. This clonotype was obtained from a man aged 50-75 years who received an inactivated influenza vaccine. The source was PBMCs from blood, collected about 19 months after vaccination. CDR3 bases: TGTGCCAGCAGTTCCGACAGGGCTTATGGCTACACCTTC. This sequence encodes CASSSDRAYGYTF.